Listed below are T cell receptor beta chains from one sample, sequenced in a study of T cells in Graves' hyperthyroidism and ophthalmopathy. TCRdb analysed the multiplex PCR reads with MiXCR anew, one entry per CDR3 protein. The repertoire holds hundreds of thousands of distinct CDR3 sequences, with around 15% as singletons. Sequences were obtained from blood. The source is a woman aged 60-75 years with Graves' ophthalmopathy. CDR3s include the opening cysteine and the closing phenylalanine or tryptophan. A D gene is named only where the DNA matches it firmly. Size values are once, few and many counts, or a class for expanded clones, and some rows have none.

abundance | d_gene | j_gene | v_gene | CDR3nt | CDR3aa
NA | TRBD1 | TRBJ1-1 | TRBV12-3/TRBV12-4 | TGTGCCAGCATTCACAGGGGTTCCACTGAAGCTTTCTTT | CASIHRGSTEAFF
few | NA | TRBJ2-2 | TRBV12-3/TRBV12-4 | TGTGCCAGCACTAGAGCGGGTAGGAACACCGGGGAGCTGTTTTTT | CASTRAGRNTGELFF
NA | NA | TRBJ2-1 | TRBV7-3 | TGTGCCAGCAGCTTCGCGGGCCTCTACAATGAGCAGTTCTTC | CASSFAGLYNEQFF
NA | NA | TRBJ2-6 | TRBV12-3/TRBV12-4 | TGTGCCAGCGGGTGGACCTCTGGGGCCAACGTCCTGACTTTC | CASGWTSGANVLTF
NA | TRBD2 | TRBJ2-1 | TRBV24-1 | TGTGCCACCAGTGATGGTAGCGGGAGGACCTACAATGAGCAGTTCTTC | CATSDGSGRTYNEQFF
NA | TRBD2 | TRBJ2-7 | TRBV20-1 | TGCAGTGCTCGACTAGCGGGAGGAGATGGGGAGCAGTACTTC | CSARLAGGDGEQYF
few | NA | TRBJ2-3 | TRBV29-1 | TGCAGCTACGGGGGTCAGGGCGTCTCAGATACGCAGTATTTT | CSYGGQGVSDTQYF
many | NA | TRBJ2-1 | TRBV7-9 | TGTGCCAGCAGCCCTCCTCTGGCCGGGACATACAATGAGCAGTTCTTC | CASSPPLAGTYNEQFF
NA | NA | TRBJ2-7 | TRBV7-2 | TGTGCCAGCAGCAAGATAGGGGAGCAGTACTTC | CASSKIGEQYF
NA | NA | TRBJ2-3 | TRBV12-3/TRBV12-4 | TGTGCCAGCAGGCCCCGGGGGCCCCAAGATACGCAGTATTTT | CASRPRGPQDTQYF
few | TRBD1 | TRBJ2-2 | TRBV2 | TGTGCCAGCAGTTCACCCGGGACAGGGTACACCGGGGAGCTGTTTTTT | CASSSPGTGYTGELFF
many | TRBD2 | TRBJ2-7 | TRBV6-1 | TGTGCCAGCACAAGGGGGCTAGCGGGAGGAGTGAGCTCCTACGAGCAGTACTTC | CASTRGLAGGVSSYEQYF
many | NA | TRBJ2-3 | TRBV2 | TGTGCCAGCAGTGAACGGGGGAGGAACACAGATACGCAGTATTTT | CASSERGRNTDTQYF
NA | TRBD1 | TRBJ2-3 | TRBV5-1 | TGCGCCAGCAGCAAGGGGGGCCCCGGGACAGGGGACGATACGCAGTATTTT | CASSKGGPGTGDDTQYF
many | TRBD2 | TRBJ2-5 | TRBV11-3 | TGTGCCAGCAGCTCCGGGGGGGAGCCAGAGACCCAGTACTTC | CASSSGGEPETQYF
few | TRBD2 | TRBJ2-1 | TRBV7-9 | TGTGCCAGCAGGCGGGAGGGGGATGAGCAGTTCTTC | CASRREGDEQFF
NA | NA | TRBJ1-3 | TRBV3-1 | TGTGCCAGCAGCCAACAAGGCGCCTCTGGAAACACCATATATTTT | CASSQQGASGNTIYF
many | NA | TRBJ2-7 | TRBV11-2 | TGTGCCAGCAGCTTAAGTACCCCTTCCTACGAGCAGTACTTC | CASSLSTPSYEQYF
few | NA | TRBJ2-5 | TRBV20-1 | TGCAGTGCTAGAGATACCGGGAAGGGCGGAGAGACCCAGTACTTC | CSARDTGKGGETQYF
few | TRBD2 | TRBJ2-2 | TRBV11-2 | TGTGCCAGCAGCTTACGGCGGACTAGCGGGAGGGCAGTGAACGGGGAGCTGTTTTTT | CASSLRRTSGRAVNGELFF
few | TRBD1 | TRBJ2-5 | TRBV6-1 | TGTGCCAGCAGTGAAGCTCCAGGGGGCCAAGAGACCCAGTACTTC | CASSEAPGGQETQYF
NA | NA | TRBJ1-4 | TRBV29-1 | TGCAGCGGCCAGACGGACCTTAATGAAAAACTGTTTTTT | CSGQTDLNEKLFF
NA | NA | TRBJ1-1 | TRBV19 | TGTGCCAGTAGTCCCCTCGGAGGGGACACTGAAGCTTTCTTT | CASSPLGGDTEAFF
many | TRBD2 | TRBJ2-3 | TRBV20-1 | TGCAGTGCTAGGGCTAGCGGGAGTGGCACAGATACGCAGTATTTT | CSARASGSGTDTQYF
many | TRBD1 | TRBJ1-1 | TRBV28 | TGTGCCAGCAGAGCTGGACAGGGCAAAAAAGCTTTCTTT | CASRAGQGKKAFF
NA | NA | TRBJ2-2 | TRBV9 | TGTGCCAGCAGCGCGGGACGGTACACCGGGGAGCTGTTTTTT | CASSAGRYTGELFF
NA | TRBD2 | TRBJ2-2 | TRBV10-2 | TGCGCCCCCAGGAAGTGGCGGGAGATAGTTAGGGCCGGGGAGCTGTTTTTT | CAPRKWREIVRAGELFF
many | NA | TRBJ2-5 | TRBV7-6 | TGTGCCAGCGAACCGGAAGAGGGAGAGACCCAGTACTTC | CASEPEEGETQYF
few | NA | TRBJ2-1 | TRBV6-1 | TGTGCCAGCAGTCCCCCCGGGACGGCTGAGCAGTTCTTC | CASSPPGTAEQFF
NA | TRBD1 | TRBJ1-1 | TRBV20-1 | TGCAGTGCTAGAGGGATTGGGGACAGACAAGCTTTCTTT | CSARGIGDRQAFF
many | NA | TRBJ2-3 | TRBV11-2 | TGTGCCAGCAGCTCACCGGGACCTGTTGATACGCAGTATTTT | CASSSPGPVDTQYF
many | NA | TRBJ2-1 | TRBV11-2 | TGTGCCAGCAGCTCCTGGGAGAGGGGTGGAGTAAATGAGCAGTTCTTC | CASSSWERGGVNEQFF
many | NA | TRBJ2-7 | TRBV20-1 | TGCAGTGCTTCCTCGGGGGGGACAGGGAACTCCTACGAGCAGTACTTC | CSASSGGTGNSYEQYF
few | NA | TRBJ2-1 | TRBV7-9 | TGTGCCAGCAGCTCCGACCGCAGGGCTTACAATGAGCAGTTCTTC | CASSSDRRAYNEQFF
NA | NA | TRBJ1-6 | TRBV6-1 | TGTGCCAGCAGTCCAGAGGGGCTTAATTCACCCCTCCACTTT | CASSPEGLNSPLHF
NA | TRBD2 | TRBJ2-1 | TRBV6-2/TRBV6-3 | TGTGCCAGCAGTGGCACTAGCGGCATCCGGAATGAGCAGTTCTTC | CASSGTSGIRNEQFF
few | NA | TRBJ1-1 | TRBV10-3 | TGTACCATCGGGCCCAGGGACACTGAAGCTTTCTTT | CTIGPRDTEAFF
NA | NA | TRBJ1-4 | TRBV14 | TGTGCCAGCAGCTTCGAATTAGGGGTGAATGAAAAACTGTTTTTT | CASSFELGVNEKLFF
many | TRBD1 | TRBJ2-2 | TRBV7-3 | TGTGCCAGCAGCTTAAACCCTACCCTAGGGACAGGGAACACCGGGGAGCTGTTTTTT | CASSLNPTLGTGNTGELFF
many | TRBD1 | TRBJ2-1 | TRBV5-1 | TGCGCCAGCAGCCCCGAGGGGGGGACAGGGGGAGAAAAGCAGTTCTTC | CASSPEGGTGGEKQFF
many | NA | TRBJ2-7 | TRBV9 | TGTGCCAGCAGCGTAGTTTCCGGGAGCGGCGAGCAGTACTTC | CASSVVSGSGEQYF
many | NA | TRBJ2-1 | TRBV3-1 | TGTGCCAGCAGCCTAGCGGAGAACTCCTACAATGAGCAGTTCTTC | CASSLAENSYNEQFF
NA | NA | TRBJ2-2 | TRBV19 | TGTGCCAGTAGTACGGGGGCCGGGAACACCGGGGAGCTGTTTTTT | CASSTGAGNTGELFF
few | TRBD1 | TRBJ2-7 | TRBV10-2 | TGCGCCAGCATAGAGGGCAGGGGGTTTAACGAGCAGTACTTC | CASIEGRGFNEQYF
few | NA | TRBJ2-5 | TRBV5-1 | TGCGCCAGCAGCTCGACAGCAATGAGAGAGACCCAGTACTTC | CASSSTAMRETQYF
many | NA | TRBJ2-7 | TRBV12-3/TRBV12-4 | TGTGCCAGCAGTTTTGGAGGAAACTACGAGCAGTACTTC | CASSFGGNYEQYF
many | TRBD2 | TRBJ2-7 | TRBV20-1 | TGCAGTGCTACCTCTAGCGGGTTAAGCTCCTACGAGCAGTACTTC | CSATSSGLSSYEQYF
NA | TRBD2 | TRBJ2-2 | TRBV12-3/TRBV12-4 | TGTGCCAGCAGTTTCCACCTAGCGGGAGGGCCCACCGGGGAGCTGTTTTTT | CASSFHLAGGPTGELFF
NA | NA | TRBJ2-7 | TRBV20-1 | TGCAGTGCCTTGCGCGGGGTTTTGGAGCAGTACTTC | CSALRGVLEQYF
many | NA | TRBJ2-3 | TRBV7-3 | TGTGCCAGCAGCCGGATGGGAGATACGCAGTATTTT | CASSRMGDTQYF
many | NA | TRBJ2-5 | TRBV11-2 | TGTGCCAGCAGCTTAGGATTATCGAGAGAGACCCAGTACTTC | CASSLGLSRETQYF
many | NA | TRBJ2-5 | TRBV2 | TGTGCCAGCAGTCCCAGGACAGTGGAGACCCAGTACTTC | CASSPRTVETQYF
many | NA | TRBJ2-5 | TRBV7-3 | TGTGCCAGCAGCTTGGGTAGTCCGGGGACCCAGTACTTC | CASSLGSPGTQYF